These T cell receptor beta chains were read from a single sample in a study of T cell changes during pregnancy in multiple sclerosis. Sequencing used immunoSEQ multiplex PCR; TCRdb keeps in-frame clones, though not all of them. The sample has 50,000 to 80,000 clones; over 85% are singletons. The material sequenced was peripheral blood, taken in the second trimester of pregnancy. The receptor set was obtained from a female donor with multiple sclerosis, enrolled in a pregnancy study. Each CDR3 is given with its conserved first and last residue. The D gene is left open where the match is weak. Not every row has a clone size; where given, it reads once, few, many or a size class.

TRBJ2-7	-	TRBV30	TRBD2	CAWSAGGEQYF	TGTGCCTGGAGTGCCGGGGGGGAGCAGTACTTC
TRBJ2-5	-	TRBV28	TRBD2	CASSFHLPSGQETQYF	TGTGCCAGCAGTTTTCATTTGCCTAGCGGCCAAGAGACCCAGTACTTC
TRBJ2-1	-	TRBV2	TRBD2	CASSAFGLADNEQFF	TGTGCCAGCAGTGCGTTCGGACTAGCGGACAATGAGCAGTTCTTC
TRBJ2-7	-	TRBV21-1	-	CASSREGSYEQYF	TGTGCCAGCAGCAGGGAGGGTTCCTACGAGCAGTACTTC
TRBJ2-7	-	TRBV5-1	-	CASSLAEGFPYEQYF	TGCGCCAGCAGCTTGGCCGAGGGCTTCCCCTACGAGCAGTACTTC
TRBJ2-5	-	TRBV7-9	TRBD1	CASSLARGPGQETQYF	TGTGCCAGCAGCTTAGCTAGGGGGCCCGGTCAAGAGACCCAGTACTTC
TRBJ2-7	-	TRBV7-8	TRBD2	CASSPPGTSGRAEQYF	TGTGCCAGCAGCCCACCCGGGACTAGCGGGAGGGCCGAGCAGTACTTC
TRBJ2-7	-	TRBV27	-	CASTTWTASSYEQYF	TGTGCCAGCACGACTTGGACAGCGAGCTCCTACGAGCAGTACTTC
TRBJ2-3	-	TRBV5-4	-	CASKGSSFTDTQYF	TGTGCCAGCAAAGGGAGTAGCTTCACAGATACGCAGTATTTT
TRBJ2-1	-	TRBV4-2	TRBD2	CASSQEGTSGEQFF	TGTGCCAGCAGCCAAGAGGGGACTAGCGGTGAGCAGTTCTTC
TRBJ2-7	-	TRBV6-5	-	CAISRGHLYEQYF	TGTGCCATCTCTCGGGGACACCTCTACGAGCAGTACTTC
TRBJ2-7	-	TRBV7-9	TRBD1	CASSFGPGQGGYEQYF	TGTGCCAGCAGCTTCGGCCCGGGACAGGGCGGATACGAGCAGTACTTC
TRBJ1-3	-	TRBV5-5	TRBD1	CASSFPGQDSNTIYF	TGTGCCAGCAGCTTCCCGGGACAGGATAGCAACACCATATATTTT
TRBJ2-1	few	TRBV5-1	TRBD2	CASSSASGSYNEQFF	TGCGCCAGCAGCAGTGCTAGCGGCTCCTACAATGAGCAGTTCTTC
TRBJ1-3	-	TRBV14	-	CASSQAQGFVGNTIYF	TGTGCCAGCAGCCAAGCACAGGGTTTCGTCGGTAACACCATATATTTT
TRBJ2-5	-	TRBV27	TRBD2	CASSLIREGLGETQYF	TGTGCCAGCAGTTTAATCCGGGAGGGCCTCGGGGAGACCCAGTACTTC
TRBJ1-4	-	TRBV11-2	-	CASSHRVEKLFF	TGTGCCAGCAGCCACAGGGTCGAAAAACTGTTTTTT
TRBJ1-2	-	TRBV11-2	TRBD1	CASSLGSPGQGVLNYGYTF	TGTGCCAGCAGCTTAGGATCGCCGGGACAGGGGGTTCTTAACTATGGCTACACCTTC
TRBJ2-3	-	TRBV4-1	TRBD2	CASSQDRLAVTDTQYF	TGCGCCAGCAGCCAAGATAGGCTAGCGGTCACAGATACGCAGTATTTT
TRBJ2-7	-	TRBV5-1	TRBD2	CASGTGTSSLEQYF	TGCGCCAGCGGAACCGGGACTAGCTCCCTCGAGCAGTACTTC
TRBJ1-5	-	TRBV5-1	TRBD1	CASSPDGQGGQPQHF	TGCGCCAGCAGCCCGGATGGACAGGGGGGTCAGCCCCAGCATTTT
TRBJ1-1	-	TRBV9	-	CASSVTLNTEAFF	TGTGCCAGCAGCGTTACACTGAACACTGAAGCTTTCTTT
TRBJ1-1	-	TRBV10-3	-	CAISAGVGTEAFF	TGTGCCATCTCCGCCGGGGTGGGAACTGAAGCTTTCTTT